This TCR beta chain appears in the sequencing data of a study of T cell responses to AZD1222 COVID-19 vaccine. The study, taken as a whole, reports: Per reports, nearly half of all spike-specific TCRs target regions that are unmutated in variants. Clonal diversity was possibly underestimated; the donors were predominantly white British and more often female.

This CDR3 has 18 residues. The V and J ends lost 4 bases and 0 bases, in that order; junction bases with no gene match: 11. Germline V gene sequence: CDR1 SGHRS, CDR2 YFSETQ. Repertoires were generated with immunoSEQ multiplex PCR, while TCRdb's copy carries only in-frame clones and drops some. The data contain approximately 140,000 clones, around 90% of them singletons. About this clone: The antigen is unknown.

This sequence originates from an adult in good health. The sequences come from peripheral blood, collected on day 0 of AZD1222 vaccination. The chain links TRBV5-1 to TRBJ2-1; 9 positions agree with TRBD2. The CDR3 DNA sequence: TGCGCCAGCAGCGTGACATCTAGCGGGATAGCCTCCTACAATGAGCAGTTCTTC. Encoded protein: CASSVTSSGIASYNEQFF.